The clone carrying this T cell receptor (beta chain) was recorded a few times. Its antigen is not known. Germline CDR1 MDHEN, CDR2 SYDVKM. The ends lost 5 bases at V and 2 bases at J; junction bases unmatched: 6. CDR3 length: 14 amino acids. This sample was included in a study of cytomegalovirus exposure and HLA in healthy donors. Study as a whole: Among approximately 390 genotyped donors, around 80% fell in the Caucasian-associated ancestry cluster. Study results and caveats: Later analysis revealed greater clonal expansion in HLA-associated TCR beta chains than in equally common others. Generally TCR sequences proved uncommon, though certain public TCRs appeared in numerous donors. There were about 160 TCR beta chains listed as cytomegalovirus-associated.

A multiplex PCR was run with 60 Vbeta primers and 13 Jbeta primers. This table comes from immunoSEQ multiplex PCR, and its TCRdb copy is limited to in-frame clones, with some not included. The sample includes some 150,000 clones, 85% of them seen just once. Sequenced sample: PBMCs. This chain joins TRBV28 and TRBJ2-7; 7 bases align to TRBD1. The source is a woman aged 18-29 years in good health and CMV-seronegative. The CDR3 DNA follows: TGTGCCAGCAGTCTCCGGGACAGACCCTACGAGCAGTACTTC. This codes for CASSLRDRPYEQYF. The whole variable domain, remainder taken from reference TRBV28 and TRBJ2-7, is DVKVTQSSRYLVKRTGEKVFLECVQDMDHENMFWYRQDPGLGLRLIYFSYDVKMKEKGDIPEGYSVSREKKERFSLILESASTNQTSMYLCASSLRDRPYEQYFGPGTRLTVT.